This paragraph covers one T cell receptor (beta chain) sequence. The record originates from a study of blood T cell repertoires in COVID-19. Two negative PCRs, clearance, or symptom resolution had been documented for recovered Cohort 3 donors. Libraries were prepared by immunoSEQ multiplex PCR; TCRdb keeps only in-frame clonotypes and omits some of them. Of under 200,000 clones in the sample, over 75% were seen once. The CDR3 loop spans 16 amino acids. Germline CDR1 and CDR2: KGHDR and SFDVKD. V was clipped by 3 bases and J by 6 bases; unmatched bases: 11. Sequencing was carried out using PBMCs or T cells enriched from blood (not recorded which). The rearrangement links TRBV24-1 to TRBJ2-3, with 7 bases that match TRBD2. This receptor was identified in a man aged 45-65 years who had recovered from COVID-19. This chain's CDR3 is CATSDPGGSNLDTQYF. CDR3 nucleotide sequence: TGTGCCACCAGTGATCCCGGCGGGAGCAATCTGGATACGCAGTATTTT.